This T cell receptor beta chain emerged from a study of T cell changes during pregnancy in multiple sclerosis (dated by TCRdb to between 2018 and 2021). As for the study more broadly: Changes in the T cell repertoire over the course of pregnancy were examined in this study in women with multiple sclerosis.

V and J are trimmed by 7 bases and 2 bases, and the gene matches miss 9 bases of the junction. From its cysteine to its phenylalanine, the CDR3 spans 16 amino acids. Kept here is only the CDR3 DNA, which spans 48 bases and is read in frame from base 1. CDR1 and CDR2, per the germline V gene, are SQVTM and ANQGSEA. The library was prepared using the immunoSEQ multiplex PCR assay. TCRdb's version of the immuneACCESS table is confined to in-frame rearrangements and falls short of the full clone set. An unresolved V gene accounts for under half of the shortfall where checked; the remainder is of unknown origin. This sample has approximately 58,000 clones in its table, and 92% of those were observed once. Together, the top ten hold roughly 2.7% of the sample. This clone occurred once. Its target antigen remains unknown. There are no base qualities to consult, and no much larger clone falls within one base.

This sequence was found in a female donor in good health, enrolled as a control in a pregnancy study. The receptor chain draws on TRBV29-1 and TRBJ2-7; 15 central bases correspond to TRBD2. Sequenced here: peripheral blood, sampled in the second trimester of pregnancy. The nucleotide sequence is TGCAGCGCTGGGACTAGCGGGAGGACGGGCGCCTACGAGCAGTACTTC. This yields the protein CSAGTSGRTGAYEQYF.